This T cell receptor beta chain emerged from a study of preoperative IRX-2 immunotherapy in early breast cancer. Measured with immunoSEQ multiplex PCR; TCRdb has only the in-frame clones, and not every one. The repertoire includes around 35,000 clones, roughly 95% of them detected once, and under 7.5% sits in the top ten. V gave up 0 bases and J gave up 5 bases, with 13 bases separating them. The CDR3 is made up of 15 amino acids. Per germline, CDR1 MNHEY and CDR2 SVGAGI. Treatment of the sample: preoperative locoregional IRX-2 cytokine immunotherapy. The V gene is TRBV6-5, the J gene TRBJ1-2; D ambiguous. The sample was collected from a patient treated with IRX-2 immunotherapy. This receptor was taken from a human donor with breast cancer. The CDR3 DNA is TGTGCCAGCAGTTACTCGACGTCGAGTGGTTATGGCTACACCTTC. It codes for CASSYSTSSGYGYTF.